The 5 T cell receptor beta chains presented below share a single source sample, sequenced in a study of T cells in Graves' hyperthyroidism and ophthalmopathy. From RNA transcripts, TCR beta CDR3 regions were amplified. HTBI primers were the set used in a first-round RT-PCR of the TCR CDR3. TCRdb re-analysed the multiplex PCR reads in MiXCR, keeping a single row per CDR3 protein. The table records more than 600,000 distinct CDR3 sequences, roughly 15% of them present only once. Sequenced: blood. These receptors were obtained from a man aged 18 to 35 with Graves' hyperthyroidism.

V is TRBV20-1 and J is TRBJ2-7, with 8 bases lining up with TRBD1. Trimming removed 4 bases from V and 4 bases from J; junction bases left unmatched: 9. From germline, CDR1 is DFQATT and CDR2 SNEGSKA (reference sequence). This CDR3 comprises 14 residues. CDR3 residues: CSANTRDRLYEQYF. CDR3 coding DNA: TGCAGTGCTAACACCCGGGACAGGCTTTACGAGCAGTACTTC.

In its sample, this clonotype was seen many times. This chain joins TRBV19 and TRBJ1-2; tentatively, D is TRBD1 (6 bases). The V end lost 9 bases, the J end lost 3 bases, and 17 bases lay between the germline ends. Germline CDR1 and CDR2: LNHDA and SQIVND (reference sequence). The CDR3 totals 14 residues. CDR3 DNA sequence: TGTGCCAGCTCCCTCTGGACAGCGGACTATGGCTACACCTTC. Amino acid sequence: CASSLWTADYGYTF.

The V and J genes are TRBV24-1 and TRBJ1-2, with a weak D call TRBD1 (5 bases). The CDR3 has 11 amino acids. The V gene's germline CDR1 is KGHDR and CDR2 SFDVKD. The ends were cut back, 4 bases at V and 9 bases at J, with 8 bases in the middle. The CDR3 region has the DNA TGTGCCACCAGTGACAGGGCGAGCTACACCTTC. Protein product: CATSDRASYTF.

This clonotype was recorded a few times. This chain uses TRBV20-1 with TRBJ1-1; 9 bases are shared with TRBD1. With V trimmed by 2 bases and J by 5 bases, 6 bases remained unmatched. This CDR3 spans 14 amino acids. Germline CDR1 is DFQATT and CDR2 is SNEGSKA (reference sequence). The CDR3 here is CSARSLGQGTEAFF. The DNA of the CDR3 is TGCAGTGCTAGAAGCTTGGGACAGGGAACTGAAGCTTTCTTT.

This clonotype was seen at least ten times. Here the CDR3 reads CASSGRQGMNTEAFF. CDR3 coding DNA: TGTGCCAGCAGTGGAAGACAGGGGATGAACACTGAAGCTTTCTTT. The V and J genes are TRBV6-1 and TRBJ1-1; 8 nucleotides match TRBD1. J was trimmed by 0 bases and V by 4 bases; bases with no gene match: 4. The CDR3 consists of 15 residues. Germline CDR1 MNHNS, CDR2 SASEGT.